The present TCR beta chain was sequenced within a study of blood T cell repertoires in COVID-19 (dated by TCRdb to the early 2020s). For context, the study as a whole: The collaborator samples originated in the United States, Italy and Spain and spanned the acute and convalescent phases of COVID-19. Nearly every sample came with metadata listing a de-identified subject ID, COVID-19 status, age in years and sex. The prospective study material was composed of cDNA or gDNA derived from T cells, B-cell-depleted T cells, or PBMCs. Samples came from the ongoing ImmuneRACE study (first 160 participants) plus 1,254 subjects from 6 global collaborators. HLA class I and class II types, where available, came from metadata supplied by the sample provider rather than from assay-based typing. The repertoires were released in a freely available public database meant as a resource for research on the immune response to SARS-CoV-2. Deeply sampled blood TCRbeta repertoires from subjects exposed to, actively infected with, or recovered from COVID-19 were included in the dataset.

The investigation overall reported the following: Clinical and demographic metadata were provided uncurated, with the amount varying by source and participant.

In regard to this clone: Its antigen specificity is not known. Base qualities are not recorded, but no much larger clone differs from it by a single base.

Collaborating institutions collected whole blood in K2EDTA tubes following their own protocols. Collaborator samples were shipped for TCRbeta analysis as frozen whole blood, isolated PBMCs, or DNA extracted from either sample type. CDR1 and CDR2 (SQVTM, ANQGSEA) derive from the germline V gene. Including the terminal cysteine and phenylalanine, the CDR3 comprises 14 residues. Only the CDR3 region is kept as DNA, spanning 42 bases read in frame from base 1. Compared with germline, V lacks 5 bases and J lacks 2 bases; bases without a gene match: 8. TCRbeta CDR3 regions were amplified from genomic DNA using the immunoSEQ Assay, a bias-controlled multiplex PCR. Concerning the study's data processing: The number of nucleated cells in each sample was estimated from the amplification of reference gene primers within the assay. Sequence reads were collapsed and filtered to measure the absolute abundance of every unique TCRbeta CDR3 rearrangement. For each sample, productive Simpson clonality was calculated by taking the square root of Simpson's diversity index across productive rearrangements. TCRdb obtained this table from immuneACCESS and retained in-frame rearrangements with V and J assigned. These tables miss some clones; where compared with another copy, unresolved V genes account for less than half of the shortfall, and the remainder is unexplained. V, J and clone size are taken as reported in that table, and D and trimming were inferred from the DNA itself. The sample yields 75,000 to 85,000 clones; approximately 88% were counted once. The top ten constitute nearly 45% of the sample.

The sequenced sample was peripheral blood. This chain is built from TRBV29-1 and TRBJ2-7; 8 nucleotides in the junction match TRBD1. The sequence came from a human donor in a cohort sampled during active COVID-19. The DNA reads TGCAGCGTTTGGACAGGGCAGGGGACCTACGAGCAGTACTTC. This gives the protein CSVWTGQGTYEQYF.